The next 17 T cell receptor beta chains were all read from a single sample in a study of blood T cell repertoires in COVID-19. TCRdb keeps only in-frame clones here, not all; method: immunoSEQ multiplex PCR. The table records under 150,000 clones, 81% of them present only once. The sample consisted of peripheral blood. These TCRs come from a woman between 55 and 75 years old with active or convalescent COVID-19.

The genes are TRBV24-1 and TRBJ2-1; the match to TRBD1 covers 9 bases. With V trimmed by 6 bases and J by 3 bases, 8 bases remained unmatched. This CDR3 region has 16 residues. Germline V gives CDR1 KGHDR, CDR2 SFDVKD. This chain's CDR3 is CATSPTTGGFYNEQFF. The CDR3 DNA follows: TGTGCCACCAGTCCTACGACAGGGGGGTTCTACAATGAGCAGTTCTTC.

The chain recombines TRBV2 with TRBJ2-3, with TRBD2 matching over 12 bases. Looked up from germline, CDR1 is SNHLY and CDR2 is FYNNEI. The CDR3 loop spans 15 amino acids. The J segment lost 8 bases and the V segment lost 7 bases, leaving 10 bases of the junction unmatched. CDR3 in DNA: TGTGCCAGCAAGGCTAGCGGGGGGGCCGCAGGTACGCAGTATTTT. Translation: CASKASGGAAGTQYF. The entire variable domain, with the rest obtained from reference TRBV2 and TRBJ2-3, is as follows: EPEVTQTPSHQVTQMGQEVILRCVPISNHLYFYWYRQILGQKVEFLVSFYNNEISEKSEIFDDQFSVERPDGSNFTLKIRSTKLEDSAMYFCASKASGGAAGTQYFGPGTRLTVL.

This clone was observed a handful of times. The chain carries TRBV19 and TRBJ2-7, with 12 bases fitting TRBD1. Germline V gene sequence: CDR1 LNHDA, CDR2 SQIVND (reference sequence). The trim removed 5 bases at V and 10 bases at J, leaving 12 bases unmatched. The CDR3 totals 15 residues. The CDR3 nucleotides are TGTGCCAGTAGTTTCGGGACAGGGGGCACGAGAGAACAGTACTTC. It yields the protein CASSFGTGGTREQYF.

This clone occurred once. The chain couples TRBV7-2 to TRBJ2-7; a possible D gene is TRBD1 (6 bases). This CDR3 comprises 15 residues. From germline, CDR1 is SGHTA and CDR2 FQGNSA. V lost 2 bases, J lost 2 bases, and 13 bases lay in between. CDR3 in DNA: TGTGCCAGCAGCTTAAATGCCAGGGGAGCCTACGAGCAGTACTTC. Translating gives CASSLNARGAYEQYF.

The rearrangement uses TRBV7-2 and TRBJ2-3; unclear D gene. CDR3 length equals 12 residues. Trimming cost V 1 base and J 9 bases, with 8 bases left between them. Germline V lookup: CDR1 SGHTA, CDR2 FQGNSA. CDR3: CASSLVWQTQYF. In DNA form, the CDR3 reads TGTGCCAGCAGCTTAGTCTGGCAGACGCAGTATTTT.

The chain is built from TRBV6-5 and TRBJ1-2, with D perhaps TRBD1 (5 bases). V was trimmed by 10 bases and J by 4 bases, leaving 22 bases between them. The CDR3 runs to 15 residues. Germline V gives CDR1 MNHEY, CDR2 SVGAGI. The CDR3 coding sequence is TGTGCCATCGGCCGAAGGGAAGGGGTAGGCTATGGCTACACCTTC. Residues: CAIGRREGVGYGYTF.

The gene calls are TRBV19 and TRBJ1-1; D uncertain. With 10 bases removed from V and 7 bases from J, the gap between germline ends came to 25 bases. The germline V gene encodes CDR1 LNHDA and CDR2 SQIVND (reference sequence). The length of the CDR3 is 15 residues. The CDR3 nucleotides are TGTGCCACCAAGAAGGAGGCTGTGTCTTTTAATGAAGCTTTCTTT. Translating it yields CATKKEAVSFNEAFF. The entire variable domain, with the rest obtained from reference TRBV19 and TRBJ1-1, is as follows: DGGITQSPKYLFRKEGQNVTLSCEQNLNHDAMYWYRQDPGQGLRLIYYSQIVNDFQKGDIAEGYSVSREKKESFPLTVTSAQKNPTAFYLCATKKEAVSFNEAFFGQGTRLTVV.

The chain combines TRBV9 with TRBJ2-3, with D perhaps matching TRBD1 (5 bases). The V end was cut by 1 base, the J end by 4 bases, with 13 bases between. The CDR3 length is 15 residues. CDR1 is SGDLS, CDR2 YYNGEE, per germline. CDR3 in amino acids: CASSVLQGRADTQYF. The CDR3 nucleotides are TGTGCCAGCAGCGTACTCCAGGGCCGCGCAGATACGCAGTATTTT.

The rearrangement joins TRBV6-2 or TRBV6-3 to TRBJ2-7; 8 nucleotides match TRBD1. The CDR3 totals 13 residues. V was clipped by 5 bases and J by 2 bases; unmatched bases: 2. Germline CDR1 reads MNHEY; CDR2 reads SVGEGT. The CDR3 sequence: CASSRTGTYEQYF. As DNA, the CDR3 is TGTGCCAGCAGTCGGACAGGGACCTACGAGCAGTACTTC.

The CDR3: CASTFRDRSNYGYTF. The CDR3 bases are TGTGCCAGCACCTTCCGGGACAGGAGTAACTATGGCTACACCTTC. The chain combines TRBV28 with TRBJ1-2, with 8 nucleotides matching TRBD1. This CDR3 comprises 15 residues. V lost 7 bases, J lost 1 base, and 8 bases stayed unmatched. The germline CDR1 and CDR2 sequences are MDHEN and SYDVKM.

The chain links TRBV19 to TRBJ2-7, with 14 bases aligning to TRBD2. After removal of 2 bases from V and 5 bases from J, the junction contained 2 bases not matched to a gene. This CDR3 comprises 15 residues. The germline V gene has CDR1 LNHDA and CDR2 SQIVND (reference sequence). The CDR3 loop is CASSILTSGRDEQYF. CDR3 coding DNA: TGTGCCAGTAGTATACTGACTAGCGGGAGGGACGAGCAGTACTTC.

V and J are TRBV9 and TRBJ1-6, with D perhaps matching TRBD1 (6 bases). Germline values: CDR1 SGDLS, CDR2 YYNGEE. Trimming took off 3 bases at V and 4 bases at J, with 14 bases between the two ends. The CDR3 contains 16 residues. The CDR3 coding sequence is TGTGCCAGCAGCGCCGGACAGAGCCGATATAATTCACCCCTCCACTTT. Translated, it gives CASSAGQSRYNSPLHF.

The chain combines TRBV7-8 with TRBJ2-1; TRBD1 might be the D (6 bases). The V end was cut by 5 bases, the J end by 2 bases, with 13 bases between. The CDR3 extends over 15 amino acids. Germline V gene lookup returns CDR1 SGHVS and CDR2 FQNEAQ. The CDR3 nucleotides read TGTGCCAGCAGCCCTCAGGGGTCTACCTACAATGAGCAGTTCTTC. Protein product: CASSPQGSTYNEQFF. Full variable domain (rest looked up from reference TRBV7-8 and TRBJ2-1): GAGVSQSPRYKVAKRGQDVALRCDPISGHVSLFWYQQALGQGPEFLTYFQNEAQLDKSGLPSDRFFAERPEGSVSTLKIQRTQQEDSAVYLCASSPQGSTYNEQFFGPGTRLTVL.

This clone showed up just once. This rearrangement joins TRBV6-5 to TRBJ2-1, with 12 bases identical to TRBD2. V lost 10 bases, J lost 8 bases, and 9 bases stayed unmatched. The CDR3 has 14 residues. From germline, CDR1 is MNHEY and CDR2 SVGAGI. Written as DNA, the CDR3 is TGTGCCATCAAGACTAGCGGGGGCCCCGATGAGCAGTTCTTC. Protein: CAIKTSGGPDEQFF.

The chain uses TRBV5-6 and TRBJ1-6; 8 bases agree with TRBD1. This CDR3 has 19 amino acids. After removal of 1 base from V and 7 bases from J, the junction contained 16 bases not matched to a gene. Germline values: CDR1 SGHDT, CDR2 YYEEEE. The CDR3 here is CASSLRRWGTGAINSPLHF. CDR3 bases: TGTGCCAGCAGCTTGAGGCGGTGGGGGACAGGAGCTATCAATTCACCCCTCCACTTT. Drawing the rest from reference TRBV5-6 and TRBJ1-6, the complete variable domain is DAGVTQSPTHLIKTRGQQVTLRCSPKSGHDTVSWYQQALGQGPQFIFQYYEEEERQRGNFPDRFSGHQFPNYSSELNVNALLLGDSALYLCASSLRRWGTGAINSPLHFGNGTRLTVT.

This chain connects TRBV4-1 to TRBJ2-7; 7 positions match TRBD2. This CDR3 spans 16 amino acids. Trimming at V came to 4 bases and at J to 0 bases, leaving 9 bases not matched to a gene. Germline CDR1 is MGHRA and CDR2 is YSYEKL. As DNA, the CDR3 is TGCGCCAGCAGCCCTCTGGTGGGACTAAGCTCCTACGAGCAGTACGTC. It codes for CASSPLVGLSSYEQYV.

The sample holds one count of this clone. V and J are TRBV6-5 and TRBJ1-1; a weak D match, TRBD1 (5 bases). Trimming left V 1 base short and J 0 bases short, with 12 bases between. Germline CDR1 reads MNHEY; CDR2 reads SVGAGI. The CDR3 contains 16 residues. CDR3 amino acids: CASSYYQGGMNTEAFF. CDR3 DNA sequence: TGTGCCAGCAGTTACTACCAGGGAGGTATGAACACTGAAGCTTTCTTT.